This passage covers 14 T cell receptor beta chains from one sample sequenced in a study of blood T cell repertoires in COVID-19. The data were produced by immunoSEQ multiplex PCR, yet TCRdb's version contains in-frame clones alone and is incomplete. The data show about 440,000 clones, 90% seen once. Sequenced: PBMCs or T cells enriched from blood (not recorded which). These receptor sequences come from a man between 18 and 35 years old who had recovered from COVID-19.

About this clone itself: Other DNA sequences from this sample encode an identical CDR3 as well. J is TRBJ2-3 and V is TRBV5-1, with a possible D match to TRBD1 (6 bases). CDR3 length equals 14 residues. Trimming took 3 bases from V and 0 from J, leaving 8 bases between them. In germline, CDR1 is SGHRS, CDR2 YFSETQ. CDR3 residues: CASSWTESTDTQYF. The CDR3 DNA reads as TGCGCCAGCAGCTGGACAGAGAGCACAGATACGCAGTATTTT.

The chain combines TRBV19 with TRBJ1-2; TRBD1 might be the D (6 bases). Germline V gene data show CDR1 as LNHDA and CDR2 as SQIVND (reference sequence). Trimming shortened V by 7 bases and J by 0 bases, and 12 bases separated the two germline ends. The CDR3 covers 14 residues. CDR3 sequence: CASTYRVANYGYTF. DNA for the CDR3: TGTGCCAGTACCTACAGGGTGGCTAACTATGGCTACACCTTC.

This chain links TRBV6-5 with TRBJ1-3; TRBD1 matches at 7 bases. The CDR3 covers 14 residues. Per the germline V gene, CDR1 is MNHEY and CDR2 is SVGAGI. With V trimmed by 5 bases and J by 7 bases, 8 bases remained unmatched. In DNA, the CDR3 is TGTGCCAGCAGTCCGGGACAGCCTTGGAACACCATATATTTT. This codes for CASSPGQPWNTIYF.

This clone was picked up one time. V usage is TRBV5-1 and J usage is TRBJ2-3; D is possibly TRBD2 (6 bases). There are 19 residues in the CDR3. Germline values: CDR1 SGHRS, CDR2 YFSETQ. Deletions cut 4 bases from V and 1 base from J, with 25 bases between. CDR3 sequence reads: CASSHFRPGLRFGTDTQYF. The CDR3 nucleotides read TGCGCCAGCAGCCATTTTAGACCGGGACTTCGATTCGGCACAGATACGCAGTATTTT.

The chain employs TRBV3-1 (or the pseudogene TRBV3-2) and TRBJ2-5, with 7 bases fitting TRBD2. Germline V CDR1 and CDR2: LGHDT, YNNKEL (reference sequence). The V segment lost 4 bases and the J segment 5 bases; nucleotides outside the gene matches: 10. The CDR3 extends over 15 amino acids. CDR3 coding DNA: TGTGCCAGCAGCCCACGAGTGGGGGGGAGGGAGACCCAGTACTTC. Translated, it gives CASSPRVGGRETQYF.

The V and J genes are TRBV19 and TRBJ1-5; D might be TRBD1 (5 bases). Trimming removed 7 bases from V and 3 bases from J, with 10 bases in between. CDR3 size: 13 residues. From germline, CDR1 is LNHDA and CDR2 SQIVND (reference sequence). Here the CDR3 reads CASNGRANQPQHF. As DNA, the CDR3 is TGTGCCAGTAACGGCAGGGCCAATCAGCCCCAGCATTTT.

The chain links TRBV28 to TRBJ1-2; no clear D gene. Germline-derived CDR1 and CDR2 are MDHEN and SYDVKM. The germline V and J ends were trimmed by 11 bases and 1 base, with 14 bases remaining between them. The CDR3 sequence is 13 residues long. DNA for the CDR3: TGTGCCCTCAGGAACCCTTTTAACTATGGCTACACCTTC. This encodes CALRNPFNYGYTF.

The rearrangement links TRBV28 to TRBJ2-3, with 10 positions matching TRBD2. The CDR3 covers 17 residues. With V trimmed by 5 bases and J by 2 bases, 10 bases remained unmatched. The V gene's germline CDR1 is MDHEN and CDR2 SYDVKM. CDR3 amino acids: CASSILLAGLHTDTQYF. CDR3 bases: TGTGCCAGCAGTATCCTACTAGCGGGACTACACACAGATACGCAGTATTTT.

V gene TRBV19 combines with J gene TRBJ1-4, with D perhaps matching TRBD1 (6 bases). This CDR3 comprises 17 residues. The V and J ends lost 4 bases and 4 bases respectively, with 19 bases between them. Germline-derived CDR1 and CDR2 are LNHDA and SQIVND (reference sequence). Here the CDR3 reads CASSTNYEQGHNEKLFF. CDR3 coding DNA: TGTGCCAGTAGTACCAATTACGAACAGGGACATAATGAAAAACTGTTTTTT. The complete variable domain, with remaining parts taken from reference TRBV19 and TRBJ1-4, reads DGGITQSPKYLFRKEGQNVTLSCEQNLNHDAMYWYRQDPGQGLRLIYYSQIVNDFQKGDIAEGYSVSREKKESFPLTVTSAQKNPTAFYLCASSTNYEQGHNEKLFFGSGTQLSVL.

The chain links TRBV30 to TRBJ2-7; tentatively, D is TRBD1 (6 bases). CDR3 size: 15 residues. Looked up from germline, CDR1 is GTSNPN and CDR2 is SVGIG (reference sequence). V was shortened by 0 bases and J by 4 bases, with 16 bases between the two germline ends. CDR3 residues: CAWSVFGAGEYEQYF. Here the CDR3 DNA reads TGTGCCTGGAGTGTTTTCGGGGCAGGGGAATACGAGCAGTACTTC.

The genes are TRBV2 and TRBJ1-4; D uncertain. Trimming cost V 7 bases and J 7 bases, with 19 bases left between them. CDR1 and CDR2 (germline): SNHLY, FYNNEI. CDR3 length equals 15 residues. This CDR3 reads CASTNEAGGSEKLFF. The CDR3, as DNA: TGTGCCAGCACGAACGAGGCAGGAGGTAGTGAAAAACTGTTTTTT.

The rearrangement joins TRBV2 to TRBJ2-3; tentative D call: TRBD2 (5 bases). The CDR3 extends over 13 amino acids. Germline-derived CDR1 and CDR2 are SNHLY and FYNNEI. V was pared by 8 bases and J by 2 bases, with 11 bases between. CDR3 region: CASPGSSTDTQYF. CDR3 DNA: TGTGCCAGCCCTGGGAGCTCCACAGATACGCAGTATTTT.

The V call is TRBV2, the J call TRBJ2-1; 9 bases fit TRBD2. The length of the CDR3 is 14 residues. Germline assignment: CDR1 SNHLY and CDR2 FYNNEI. V lost 7 bases and J lost 7; bases outside the gene matches: 8. Here the CDR3 DNA reads TGTGCCAGCACAATAGCGGGGGCCGGGAATGAGCAGTTCTTC. This codes for CASTIAGAGNEQFF.

The chain carries TRBV1 and TRBJ2-4; the D call TRBD2 from the table was never checked on the DNA. TRBV1 is a pseudogene segment. This CDR3 region has 15 residues. The CDR3 protein is CTSSHQRGVGDIQYF. The DNA for the CDR3 is TGCACCAGCAGCCACCAGCGGGGGGTGGGGGACATTCAGTACTTC.